The rows below give T cell receptor beta chains drawn from one sample of a study of human T cells and chemical hapten exposure. TCRdb re-analysed the 5' RACE reads in MiXCR, keeping a single row per CDR3 protein. The data contain tens of thousands of distinct CDR3 sequences, roughly 8% of them singletons. The receptors derive from a male donor in good health. Both conserved end residues are part of each CDR3. D genes are given only for firm matches. Clone size is stated in some rows and not others, as once, few, many or a class when expanded.

>.|TRBV29-1|few|TRBJ2-3
CSAAEGSTDTQYF
TGCAGCGCAGCAGAGGGAAGCACAGATACGCAGTATTTT
>TRBD1|TRBV25-1|few|TRBJ2-5
CASSGDSETQYF
TGTGCCAGCAGTGGGGACAGTGAGACCCAGTACTTC
>.|TRBV20-1|few|TRBJ1-6
CSASRGGDGGRSNSPLHF
TGCAGTGCTAGCCGGGGTGGAGACGGGGGGCGGTCGAATTCACCCCTCCACTTT
>.|TRBV7-9|few|TRBJ2-3
CASSAPGTDTQYF
TGTGCCAGCAGCGCACCGGGCACAGATACGCAGTATTTT
>TRBD1|TRBV29-1|many|TRBJ2-7
CSVDPGQGIYF
TGCAGCGTTGACCCAGGACAGGGTATCTACTTC
>TRBD1|TRBV6-1|few|TRBJ1-1
CASRRQGAGTEAFF
TGTGCCAGCAGACGACAGGGGGCAGGCACTGAAGCTTTCTTT
>TRBD1|TRBV5-1|.|TRBJ1-3
CASSRMPGQGQGNTIYF
TGCGCCAGCAGCCGGATGCCGGGACAGGGACAAGGAAACACCATATATTTT
>.|TRBV6-2/TRBV6-3|many|TRBJ1-1
CASTQGSRSEAFF
TGTGCCAGCACCCAAGGGTCTAGGTCTGAAGCTTTCTTT
>.|TRBV7-2|many|TRBJ2-3
CASSLERSTDTQYF
TGTGCCAGCAGCTTAGAGAGGAGCACAGATACGCAGTATTTT
>.|TRBV12-3/TRBV12-4|.|TRBJ2-1
CASSLRSGLLYNEQFF
TGTGCCAGCAGTTTACGGTCGGGACTTCTTTACAATGAGCAGTTCTTC
>TRBD1|TRBV4-2|many|TRBJ1-5
CASSQAGQGGQPQHF
TGTGCCAGCAGCCAAGCCGGACAGGGAGGTCAGCCCCAGCATTTT
>TRBD1|TRBV10-3|few|TRBJ1-5
CAISGDRGNQPQHF
TGTGCCATCAGTGGCGACAGGGGGAATCAGCCCCAGCATTTT
>.|TRBV6-6|many|TRBJ1-6
CASSYVSGKGRDNSPLHF
TGTGCCAGCAGTTACGTAAGCGGAAAGGGAAGGGATAATTCACCCCTCCACTTT
>TRBD2|TRBV29-1|many|TRBJ2-5
CSVVRLAGGKETQYF
TGCAGCGTTGTGCGTCTAGCGGGAGGGAAAGAGACCCAGTACTTC
>.|TRBV4-3|.|TRBJ2-7
CASSQETGTYYEQYF
TGCGCCAGCAGCCAAGAAACAGGGACCTACTACGAGCAGTACTTC
>TRBD1|TRBV14|.|TRBJ2-7
CASSQVGQSYEQYF
TGTGCCAGCAGCCAAGTGGGACAGTCCTACGAGCAGTACTTC
>.|TRBV29-1|.|TRBJ2-1
CSVTGEQFF
TGCAGCGTTACCGGGGAGCAGTTCTTC
>TRBD2|TRBV12-3/TRBV12-4|.|TRBJ2-3
CASSSTGLAVQSSTDTQYF
TGTGCCAGCAGTTCCACAGGACTAGCGGTGCAATCTAGCACAGATACGCAGTATTTT
>.|TRBV7-9|once|TRBJ1-5
CASSFAGPNSNQPQHF
TGTGCCAGCAGCTTCGCCGGGCCCAATAGCAATCAGCCCCAGCATTTT
>.|TRBV5-6|.|TRBJ1-1
CASSWPGQNTEAFF
TGTGCCAGCAGCTGGCCGGGCCAGAACACTGAAGCTTTCTTT
>TRBD2|TRBV20-1|many|TRBJ2-7
CSARTPGLAGGREQYF
TGCAGTGCTAGAACCCCGGGACTAGCGGGAGGGCGCGAGCAGTACTTC
>.|TRBV5-1|.|TRBJ2-7
CASRGRTTSYEQYF
TGCGCCAGCAGGGGCCGCACTACCTCCTACGAGCAGTACTTC
>TRBD1|TRBV5-5|many|TRBJ1-4
CASSFLRDRDGEKLFF
TGTGCCAGCAGCTTCCTCCGGGACAGGGACGGAGAAAAACTGTTTTTT
>.|TRBV2|few|TRBJ1-4
CASRDTSTNEKLFF
TGTGCCTCCCGGGACACCTCAACTAATGAAAAACTGTTTTTT
>TRBD1|TRBV12-3/TRBV12-4|many|TRBJ1-1
CASSTHRGPEAFF
TGTGCCAGCAGTACACACAGGGGTCCTGAAGCTTTCTTT
>.|TRBV7-2|.|TRBJ2-5
CASSLITQETQYF
TGTGCCAGCAGCTTAATCACCCAAGAGACCCAGTACTTC
>TRBD2|TRBV29-1|.|TRBJ2-1
CSVIKTSAYNEQFF
TGCAGCGTTATAAAGACTAGCGCCTACAATGAGCAGTTCTTC
>TRBD2|TRBV5-1|many|TRBJ2-1
CASSTPGLAINEQFF
TGCGCCAGCAGCACCCCGGGACTAGCGATTAATGAGCAGTTCTTC
>.|TRBV20-1|many|TRBJ1-1
CSARGSQTDTEAFF
TGCAGTGCTAGAGGGTCTCAAACGGACACTGAAGCTTTCTTT
>TRBD2|TRBV4-2|many|TRBJ2-1
CASSQEGRASGRRTPNNEQFF
TGTGCCAGCAGCCAAGAGGGGCGTGCCAGCGGGAGGAGAACACCTAACAATGAGCAGTTCTTC
>.|TRBV29-1|few|TRBJ2-1
CSVEGRGGEQFF
TGCAGCGTTGAGGGCAGGGGGGGTGAGCAGTTCTTC
>.|TRBV7-2|many|TRBJ1-5
CASSSSRQAQPQHF
TGTGCCAGCAGCTCCTCGCGACAGGCGCAGCCCCAGCATTTT
>.|TRBV7-9|.|TRBJ1-1
CASSLQGLANTEAFF
TGTGCCAGCAGCTTACAGGGCTTGGCGAACACTGAAGCTTTCTTT
>.|TRBV14|few|TRBJ2-3
CASSLQVSRDTQYF
TGTGCCAGCAGCCTCCAGGTTTCCAGAGATACGCAGTATTTT
>.|TRBV28|many|TRBJ2-7
CASSPTGVGSYEQYF
TGTGCCAGCAGTCCTACTGGGGTCGGATCCTACGAGCAGTACTTC
>TRBD1|TRBV10-3|many|TRBJ1-3
CAISGQTSSGNTIYF
TGTGCCATCTCGGGACAGACCAGCTCTGGAAACACCATATATTTT
>TRBD1|TRBV3-1|many|TRBJ1-6
CASSPRGGRSPLHF
TGTGCCAGCAGCCCGAGAGGGGGCAGATCACCCCTCCACTTT
>.|TRBV13|few|TRBJ2-4
CASSLGGVQNIQYF
TGTGCCAGCAGCTTAGGGGGCGTGCAAAACATTCAGTACTTC
>.|TRBV28|many|TRBJ1-5
CASSPYLEGSNQPQHF
TGTGCCAGCAGCCCCTACTTGGAGGGCAGCAATCAGCCCCAGCATTTT
>.|TRBV6-2/TRBV6-3|many|TRBJ2-1
CASSYAGNEQFF
TGTGCCAGCAGTTACGCCGGGAATGAGCAGTTCTTC
>.|TRBV6-5|few|TRBJ1-6
CASSPTMSSSYNSPLHF
TGTGCCAGCAGTCCGACCATGTCGAGCTCCTATAATTCACCCCTCCACTTT
>.|TRBV5-1|.|TRBJ1-1
CASSWWLNTEAFF
TGCGCCAGCAGCTGGTGGCTGAACACTGAAGCTTTCTTT